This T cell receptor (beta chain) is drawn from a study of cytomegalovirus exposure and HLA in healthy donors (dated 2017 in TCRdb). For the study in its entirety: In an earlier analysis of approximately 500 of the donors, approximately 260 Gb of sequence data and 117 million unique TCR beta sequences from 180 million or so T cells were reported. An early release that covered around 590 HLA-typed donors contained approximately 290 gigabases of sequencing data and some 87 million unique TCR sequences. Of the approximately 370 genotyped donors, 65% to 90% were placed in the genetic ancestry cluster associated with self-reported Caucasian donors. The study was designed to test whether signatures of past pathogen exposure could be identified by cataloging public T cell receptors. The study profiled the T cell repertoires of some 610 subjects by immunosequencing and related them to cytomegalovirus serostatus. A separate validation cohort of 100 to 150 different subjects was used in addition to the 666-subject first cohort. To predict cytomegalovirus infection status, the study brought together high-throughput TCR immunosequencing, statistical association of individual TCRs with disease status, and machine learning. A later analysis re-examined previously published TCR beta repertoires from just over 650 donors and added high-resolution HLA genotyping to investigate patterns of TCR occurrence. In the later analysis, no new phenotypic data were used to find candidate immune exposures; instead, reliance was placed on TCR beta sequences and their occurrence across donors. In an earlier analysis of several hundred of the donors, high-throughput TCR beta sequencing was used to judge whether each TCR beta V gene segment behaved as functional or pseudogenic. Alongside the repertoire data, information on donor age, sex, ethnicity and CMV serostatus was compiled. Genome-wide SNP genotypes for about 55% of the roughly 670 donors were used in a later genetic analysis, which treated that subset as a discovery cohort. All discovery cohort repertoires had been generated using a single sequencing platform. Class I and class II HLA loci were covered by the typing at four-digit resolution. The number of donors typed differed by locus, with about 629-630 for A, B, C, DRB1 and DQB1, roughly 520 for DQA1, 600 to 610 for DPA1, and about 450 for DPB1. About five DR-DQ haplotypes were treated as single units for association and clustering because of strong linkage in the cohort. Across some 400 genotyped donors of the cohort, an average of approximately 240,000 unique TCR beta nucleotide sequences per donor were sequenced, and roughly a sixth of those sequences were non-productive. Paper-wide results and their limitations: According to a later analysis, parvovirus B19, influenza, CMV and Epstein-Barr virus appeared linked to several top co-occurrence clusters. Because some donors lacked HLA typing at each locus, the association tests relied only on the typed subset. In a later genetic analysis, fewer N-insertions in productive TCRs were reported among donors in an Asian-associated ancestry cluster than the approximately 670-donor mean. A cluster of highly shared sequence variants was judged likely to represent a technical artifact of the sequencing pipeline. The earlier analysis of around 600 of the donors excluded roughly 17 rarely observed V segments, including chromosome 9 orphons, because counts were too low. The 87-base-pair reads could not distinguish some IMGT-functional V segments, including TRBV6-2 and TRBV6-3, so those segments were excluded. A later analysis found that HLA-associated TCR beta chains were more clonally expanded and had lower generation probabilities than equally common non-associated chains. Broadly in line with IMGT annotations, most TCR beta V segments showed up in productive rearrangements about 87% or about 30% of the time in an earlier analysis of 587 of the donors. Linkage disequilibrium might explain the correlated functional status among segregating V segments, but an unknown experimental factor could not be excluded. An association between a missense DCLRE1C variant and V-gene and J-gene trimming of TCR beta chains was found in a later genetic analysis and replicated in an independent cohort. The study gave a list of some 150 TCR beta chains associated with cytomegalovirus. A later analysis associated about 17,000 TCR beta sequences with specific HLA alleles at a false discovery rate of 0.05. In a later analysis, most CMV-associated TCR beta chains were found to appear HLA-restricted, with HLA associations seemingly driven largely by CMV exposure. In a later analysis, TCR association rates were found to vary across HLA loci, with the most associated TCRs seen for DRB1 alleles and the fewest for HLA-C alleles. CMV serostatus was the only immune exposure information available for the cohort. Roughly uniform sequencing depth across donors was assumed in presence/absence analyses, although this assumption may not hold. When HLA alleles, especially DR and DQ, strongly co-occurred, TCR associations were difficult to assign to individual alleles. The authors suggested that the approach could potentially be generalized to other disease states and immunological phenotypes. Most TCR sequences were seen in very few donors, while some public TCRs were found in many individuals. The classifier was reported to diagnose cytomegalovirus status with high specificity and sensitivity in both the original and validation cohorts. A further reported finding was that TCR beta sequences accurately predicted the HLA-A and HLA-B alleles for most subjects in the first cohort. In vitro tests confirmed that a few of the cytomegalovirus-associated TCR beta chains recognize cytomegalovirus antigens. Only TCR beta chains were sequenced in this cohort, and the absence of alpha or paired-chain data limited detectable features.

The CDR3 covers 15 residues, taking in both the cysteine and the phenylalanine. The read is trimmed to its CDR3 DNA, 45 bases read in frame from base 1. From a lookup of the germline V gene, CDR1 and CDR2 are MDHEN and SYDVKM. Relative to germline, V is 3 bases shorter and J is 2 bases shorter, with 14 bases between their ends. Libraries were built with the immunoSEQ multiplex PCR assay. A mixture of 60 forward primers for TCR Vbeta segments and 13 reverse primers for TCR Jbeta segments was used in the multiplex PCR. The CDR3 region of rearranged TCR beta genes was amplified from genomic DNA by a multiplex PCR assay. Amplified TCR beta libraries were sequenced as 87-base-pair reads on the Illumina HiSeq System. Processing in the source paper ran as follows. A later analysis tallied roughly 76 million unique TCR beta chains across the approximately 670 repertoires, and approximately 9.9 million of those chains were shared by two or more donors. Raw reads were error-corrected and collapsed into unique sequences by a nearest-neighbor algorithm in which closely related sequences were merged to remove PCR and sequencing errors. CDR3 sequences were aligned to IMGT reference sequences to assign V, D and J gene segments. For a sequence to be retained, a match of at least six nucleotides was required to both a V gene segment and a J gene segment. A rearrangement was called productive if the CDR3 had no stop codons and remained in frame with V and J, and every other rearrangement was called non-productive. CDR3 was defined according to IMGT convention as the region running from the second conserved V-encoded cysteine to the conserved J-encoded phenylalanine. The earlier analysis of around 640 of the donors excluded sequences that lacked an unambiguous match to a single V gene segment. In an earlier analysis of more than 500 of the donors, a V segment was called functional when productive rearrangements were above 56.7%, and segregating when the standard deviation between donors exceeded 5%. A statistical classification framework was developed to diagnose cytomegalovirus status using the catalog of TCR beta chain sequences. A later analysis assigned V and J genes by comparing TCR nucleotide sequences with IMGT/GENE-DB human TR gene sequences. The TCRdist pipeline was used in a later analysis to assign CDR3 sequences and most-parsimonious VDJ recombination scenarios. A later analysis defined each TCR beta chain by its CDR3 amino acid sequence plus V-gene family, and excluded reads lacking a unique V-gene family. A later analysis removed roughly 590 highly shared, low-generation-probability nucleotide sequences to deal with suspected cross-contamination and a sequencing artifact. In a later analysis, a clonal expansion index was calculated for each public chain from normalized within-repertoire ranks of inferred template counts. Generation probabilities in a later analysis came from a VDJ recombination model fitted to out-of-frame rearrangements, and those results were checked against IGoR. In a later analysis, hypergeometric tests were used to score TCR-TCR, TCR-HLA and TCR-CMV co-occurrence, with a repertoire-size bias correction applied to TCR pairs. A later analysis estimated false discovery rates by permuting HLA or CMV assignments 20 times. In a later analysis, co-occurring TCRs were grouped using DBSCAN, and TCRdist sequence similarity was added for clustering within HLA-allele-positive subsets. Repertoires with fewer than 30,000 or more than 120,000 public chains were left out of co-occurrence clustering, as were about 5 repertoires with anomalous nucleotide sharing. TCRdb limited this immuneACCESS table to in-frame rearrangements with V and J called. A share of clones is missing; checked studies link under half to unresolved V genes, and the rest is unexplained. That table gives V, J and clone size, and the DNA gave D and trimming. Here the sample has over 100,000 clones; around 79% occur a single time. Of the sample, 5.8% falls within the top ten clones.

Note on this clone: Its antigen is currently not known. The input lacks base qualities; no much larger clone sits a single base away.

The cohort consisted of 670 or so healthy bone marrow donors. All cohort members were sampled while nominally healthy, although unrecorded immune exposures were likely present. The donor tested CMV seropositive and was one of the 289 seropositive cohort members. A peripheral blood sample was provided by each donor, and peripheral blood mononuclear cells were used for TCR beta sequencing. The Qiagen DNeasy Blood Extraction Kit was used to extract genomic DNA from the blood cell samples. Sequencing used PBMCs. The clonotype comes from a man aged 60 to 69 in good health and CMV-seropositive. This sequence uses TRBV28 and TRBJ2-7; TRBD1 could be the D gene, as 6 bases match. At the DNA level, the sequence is TGTGCCAGCAGTTTGTTGCAACAGGGTGCCTACGAGCAGTACTTC. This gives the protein CASSLLQQGAYEQYF.